This T cell receptor beta chain was documented in a study of response to subunit inactivated influenza vaccine. Study results and limitations: T cells newly recruited by each seasonal influenza vaccination are few, the authors suggested.

TCRdb passed the RT-PCR reads through MiXCR, listing each CDR3 protein once. Here the sample spans a few hundred thousand distinct CDR3 sequences, about a fifth being singletons. Deletions cut 5 bases from V and 5 bases from J, with 13 bases between. From germline, CDR1 is SEHNR and CDR2 FQNEAQ (reference sequence). This CDR3 comprises 14 residues. This clonotype appeared many times. Antigen: not known. The source of this sequence is a man aged 45 to 75 who received an inactivated influenza vaccine. The chain has TRBV7-9 and TRBJ1-5; the D is unclear. Sequenced here: PBMCs from blood, sampled 21 months after vaccination. As DNA, the CDR3 is TGTGCCAGCAGCCTAGACCGAAGCGATCAGCCCCAGCATTTT. This encodes CASSLDRSDQPQHF.